This paragraph covers one T cell receptor beta chain sequence. The data are from a study of blood T cell repertoires in COVID-19. Sequenced by immunoSEQ multiplex PCR; TCRdb stores in-frame clones only, minus some. This sample has about 400,000 clones, with around 90% found just once. Germline V gives CDR1 GTSNPN, CDR2 SVGIG (reference sequence). V lost 0 bases and J lost 0, with 18 bases in between. This CDR3 region has 18 residues. Sequencing was carried out using peripheral blood. The source of this sequence is a human donor in a cohort sampled during active COVID-19. The chain couples TRBV30 to TRBJ1-3, with D unresolved. CDR3 loop: CAWSVTRTGRSSGNTIYF. CDR3 coding DNA: TGTGCCTGGAGTGTGACCCGAACTGGTAGGAGCTCTGGAAACACCATATATTTT.